Presented here are 23 T cell receptor beta chains from one specimen sequenced in a study of blood T cell repertoires in COVID-19. Clones were sequenced by immunoSEQ multiplex PCR, and TCRdb holds only the in-frame ones, with some missing. Of 250,000 to 300,000 clones listed, 88% were seen once; the top ten hold 0.75% to 1%. What was sequenced was PBMCs or T cells enriched from blood (not recorded which). The receptors derive from a woman aged 30 to 39 who had recovered from COVID-19.

The chain carries TRBV13 and TRBJ1-2; D is unclear. The germline gives CDR1 PRHDT, CDR2 FYEKMQ (reference sequence). The germline V and J ends were trimmed by 2 bases and 2 bases, with 9 bases remaining between them. The CDR3 extends over 14 amino acids. The CDR3 bases are TGTGCCAGCAGCTTATCGGGTTACAACTATGGCTACACCTTC. This gives the protein CASSLSGYNYGYTF.

The V and J genes are TRBV5-6 and TRBJ2-3, with D possibly being TRBD2 (7 bases). V gave up 4 bases and J gave up 1 base, with 10 bases separating them. The length of the CDR3 is 14 residues. The germline CDR1 and CDR2 sequences are SGHDT and YYEEEE. The DNA of the CDR3 is TGTGCCAGCAGCGCGGGGGCGGGCACAGATACGCAGTATTTT. Its protein product is CASSAGAGTDTQYF. The whole variable domain, filled in from reference TRBV5-6 and TRBJ2-3, reads DAGVTQSPTHLIKTRGQQVTLRCSPKSGHDTVSWYQQALGQGPQFIFQYYEEEERQRGNFPDRFSGHQFPNYSSELNVNALLLGDSALYLCASSAGAGTDTQYFGPGTRLTVL.

V and J are TRBV19 and TRBJ1-2; 7 positions match TRBD1. V shed 7 bases, J shed 4 bases, and the junction held 3 bases outside the gene matches. The CDR3 loop spans 12 amino acids. Per germline, CDR1 LNHDA and CDR2 SQIVND (reference sequence). The CDR3 sequence: CASTGQSYGYTF. The CDR3 nucleotides read TGTGCCAGTACGGGACAGAGCTATGGCTACACCTTC.

The V and J genes are TRBV10-3 and TRBJ2-5; D call uncertain. This CDR3 has 15 residues. Germline loops: CDR1 ENHRY, CDR2 SYGVKD. V was pared by 2 bases and J by 3 bases, with 13 bases between. CDR3: CAISEGPTNKETQYF. DNA for the CDR3: TGTGCCATCAGTGAGGGGCCAACGAATAAAGAGACCCAGTACTTC.

This clone was seen a single time. This rearrangement joins TRBV5-6 to TRBJ1-1; D unresolved. Per the germline V gene, CDR1 is SGHDT and CDR2 is YYEEEE. This CDR3 has 11 amino acids. The V end was cut by 0 bases, the J end by 6 bases, with 3 bases between. CDR3 coding DNA: TGTGCCAGCAGCTTGGCCGCTGAAGCTTTCTTT. Protein sequence: CASSLAAEAFF.

The rearrangement joins TRBV27 to TRBJ2-7; D is ambiguous. V was trimmed by 8 bases and J by 3 bases, leaving 8 bases between them. CDR1 and CDR2 (germline): MNHEY, SMNVEV (reference sequence). CDR3 size: 11 residues. The CDR3 sequence: CASGLNYEQYF. The DNA for the CDR3 is TGTGCCAGCGGTCTAAACTACGAGCAGTACTTC.

The V and J genes are TRBV3-1 (or the pseudogene TRBV3-2) and TRBJ2-1; 10 nucleotides line up with TRBD1. Germline V gene data show CDR1 as LGHDT and CDR2 as YNNKEL (reference sequence). V was clipped by 4 bases and J by 8 bases; unmatched bases: 11. The CDR3 loop spans 16 amino acids. CDR3 in amino acids: CASSPRGTGARDEQFF. The CDR3 DNA follows: TGTGCCAGCAGCCCAAGGGGGACAGGGGCGAGGGATGAGCAGTTCTTC.

This chain joins TRBV12-5 and TRBJ2-5, with D possibly TRBD1 on 6 matching bases. CDR1 is LGHNT, CDR2 FRNRAP, per germline. This CDR3 spans 18 amino acids. With 2 bases removed from V and 5 bases from J, the gap between germline ends came to 24 bases. The CDR3 protein is CASGLIFRDMRVGETQYF. In DNA form, the CDR3 reads TGTGCTAGTGGTTTGATATTCCGGGACATGAGGGTGGGGGAGACCCAGTACTTC. Full variable domain (missing parts from reference TRBV12-5 and TRBJ2-5): DARVTQTPRHKVTEMGQEVTMRCQPILGHNTVFWYRQTMMQGLELLAYFRNRAPLDDSGMPKDRFSAEMPDATLATLKIQPSEPRDSAVYFCASGLIFRDMRVGETQYFGPGTRLLVL.

V usage is TRBV16 and J usage is TRBJ2-3; 8 bases agree with TRBD2. The junction had 4 bases not matched to a gene; V was cut back by 3 bases and J by 2 bases. The CDR3 has 15 amino acids. CDR1 is KGHSY and CDR2 is FQNENV in the germline V gene. The CDR3 reads CASSQGGGPTDTQYF. DNA for the CDR3: TGTGCCAGCAGCCAGGGCGGGGGGCCCACAGATACGCAGTATTTT.

This clone was recorded only once. The genes are TRBV2 and TRBJ1-5; D uncertain. V lost 6 bases and J lost 7, with 13 bases in between. Germline V gene sequence: CDR1 SNHLY, CDR2 FYNNEI. The CDR3 loop spans 13 amino acids. CDR3 coding DNA: TGTGCCAGCAGGCCGGGGAGAGGGCAGCCCCAGCATTTT. This codes for CASRPGRGQPQHF. The full variable domain, rest sourced from reference TRBV2 and TRBJ1-5, is EPEVTQTPSHQVTQMGQEVILRCVPISNHLYFYWYRQILGQKVEFLVSFYNNEISEKSEIFDDQFSVERPDGSNFTLKIRSTKLEDSAMYFCASRPGRGQPQHFGDGTRLSIL.

This chain connects TRBV4-3 to TRBJ2-7; 8 nucleotides match TRBD2. Germline-derived CDR1 and CDR2 are LGHNA and YSLEER. CDR3 length: 16 amino acids. Trimming removed 0 bases from V and 2 bases from J; junction bases left unmatched: 6. The CDR3 sequence: CASSQDSRGGPYEQYF. The CDR3 region has the DNA TGCGCCAGCAGCCAAGACTCCCGGGGGGGGCCCTACGAGCAGTACTTC.

This clone was counted between two and nine times. The chain combines TRBV4-1 with TRBJ2-7; TRBD2 is a possible D gene (5 bases). Germline V lookup: CDR1 MGHRA, CDR2 YSYEKL. The CDR3 runs 15 residues. V shed 1 base and J shed 2 bases, with 12 bases lying between them. The CDR3 DNA reads TGCGCCAGCAGCCAAGGGGAGACTGATGCCTACGAGCAGTACTTC. Encoded protein: CASSQGETDAYEQYF.

V usage is TRBV28 and J usage is TRBJ1-2; a possible D gene is TRBD1 (5 bases). Germline V gene lookup returns CDR1 MDHEN and CDR2 SYDVKM. With 7 bases removed from V and 4 bases from J, the gap between germline ends came to 13 bases. CDR3 length: 13 residues. In nucleotides, the CDR3 is TGTGCCAGCACCCTGGGGGGACCCTATGGCTACACCTTC. Translating it yields CASTLGGPYGYTF.

V gene TRBV28 combines with J gene TRBJ1-4; D remains unclear. V was clipped by 3 bases and J by 4 bases, with 6 bases between them. This CDR3 has 13 residues. Looked up from germline, CDR1 is MDHEN and CDR2 is SYDVKM. The CDR3 nucleotides are TGTGCCAGCAGTTTGGTCGGTAATGAAAAACTGTTTTTT. It yields the protein CASSLVGNEKLFF.

This sequence joins TRBV7-8 and TRBJ2-5; 7 bases are shared with TRBD2. Losses at the gene ends were 2 bases for V and 1 base for J; bases not matched to a gene: 10. CDR3 length: 17 amino acids. Germline V CDR1 and CDR2: SGHVS, FQNEAQ. The chain's CDR3 is CASSLWFGLGFQETQYF. The CDR3 region has the DNA TGTGCCAGCAGCTTATGGTTTGGACTAGGGTTCCAAGAGACCCAGTACTTC.

The rearrangement links TRBV4-1 to TRBJ1-3; the D gene is possibly TRBD1 (5 bases). The CDR3 is 17 amino acids. V was pared by 0 bases and J by 2 bases, with 14 bases between. The V gene's germline CDR1 is MGHRA and CDR2 YSYEKL. The CDR3, as DNA: TGCGCCAGCAGCCAAGATAGGCAGGGCGAGCCTGGAAACACCATATATTTT. Protein sequence: CASSQDRQGEPGNTIYF.

The chain couples TRBV12-5 to TRBJ2-2, with a possible D match to TRBD2 (5 bases). Germline V gene data show CDR1 as LGHNT and CDR2 as FRNRAP. The CDR3 extends over 16 amino acids. Trimming pared 4 bases from V and 0 bases from J, leaving 12 bases between. The CDR3 nucleotides read TGTGCTAGTGGTTCCCATCTAGCTTCGAACACCGGGGAGCTGTTTTTT. Translated, it gives CASGSHLASNTGELFF.

This clone has just one count. This sequence joins TRBV19 and TRBJ2-2, with no clear D. The germline CDR1 and CDR2 sequences are LNHDA and SQIVND (reference sequence). This CDR3 comprises 13 residues. V was shortened by 8 bases and J by 3 bases, with 10 bases between the two germline ends. This chain's CDR3 is CASLTPDTGELFF. In DNA form, the CDR3 reads TGTGCCAGTTTAACCCCGGACACCGGGGAGCTGTTTTTT.

The chain combines TRBV20-1 with TRBJ1-4, with no clear D. Trimming took off 0 bases at V and 12 bases at J, with 8 bases between the two ends. CDR1 and CDR2 from the germline V gene are DFQATT and SNEGSKA (reference sequence). This CDR3 is 11 amino acids long. The CDR3 loop reads CSARDYPELFF. The CDR3 DNA sequence: TGCAGTGCTAGAGACTATCCCGAACTGTTTTTT.

The rearrangement links TRBV7-8 to TRBJ2-3, with D perhaps matching TRBD1 (5 bases). The germline gives CDR1 SGHVS, CDR2 FQNEAQ. This CDR3 has 14 amino acids. V lost 7 bases and J lost 0, with 11 bases in between. CDR3 protein: CASTRQSSTDTQYF. In DNA form, the CDR3 reads TGTGCCAGCACTCGACAGTCTAGCACAGATACGCAGTATTTT.

This chain links TRBV28 with TRBJ1-2; D gene unclear. The germline gives CDR1 MDHEN, CDR2 SYDVKM. V shed 6 bases and J shed 0 bases, with 11 bases lying between them. The CDR3 has 14 amino acids. This CDR3 reads CASRGWQANYGYTF. For the CDR3, the DNA is TGTGCCAGCAGAGGATGGCAGGCTAACTATGGCTACACCTTC.

The chain uses TRBV12-5 and TRBJ2-1; 12 nucleotides agree with TRBD2. Trimming took 3 bases from V and 4 from J; bases not matched to a gene: 22. CDR1 and CDR2 (germline): LGHNT, FRNRAP. CDR3 length: 22 residues. CDR3: CASGLVDRVGTSGRTQYNEQFF. Here the CDR3 DNA reads TGTGCTAGTGGTTTAGTGGACAGGGTTGGTACTAGCGGGAGGACCCAGTACAATGAGCAGTTCTTC. The full variable domain, rest sourced from reference TRBV12-5 and TRBJ2-1, is DARVTQTPRHKVTEMGQEVTMRCQPILGHNTVFWYRQTMMQGLELLAYFRNRAPLDDSGMPKDRFSAEMPDATLATLKIQPSEPRDSAVYFCASGLVDRVGTSGRTQYNEQFFGPGTRLTVL.

The rearrangement links TRBV3-1 (or the pseudogene TRBV3-2) to TRBJ2-2; D remains ambiguous. Germline V CDR1 and CDR2: LGHDT, YNNKEL (reference sequence). V was trimmed by 1 base and J by 4 bases, leaving 4 bases between them. The CDR3 contains 13 residues. Written as DNA, the CDR3 is TGTGCCAGCAGCCAAGGGGCCACCGGGGAGCTGTTTTTT. Its translation is CASSQGATGELFF.